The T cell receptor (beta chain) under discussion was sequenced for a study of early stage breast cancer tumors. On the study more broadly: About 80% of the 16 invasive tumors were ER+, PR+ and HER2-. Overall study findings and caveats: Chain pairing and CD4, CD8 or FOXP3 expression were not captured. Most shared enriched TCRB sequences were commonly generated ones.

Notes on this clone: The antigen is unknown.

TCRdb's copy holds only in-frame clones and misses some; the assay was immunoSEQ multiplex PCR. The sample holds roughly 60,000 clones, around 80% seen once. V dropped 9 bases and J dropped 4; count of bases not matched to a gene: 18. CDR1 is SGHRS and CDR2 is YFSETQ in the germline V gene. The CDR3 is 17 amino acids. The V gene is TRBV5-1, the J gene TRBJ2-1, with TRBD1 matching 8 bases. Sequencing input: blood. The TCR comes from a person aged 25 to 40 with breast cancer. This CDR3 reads CAIPLAPIDRGYNEQFF. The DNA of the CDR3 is TGCGCCATCCCCTTAGCACCAATCGACAGGGGATACAATGAGCAGTTCTTC.